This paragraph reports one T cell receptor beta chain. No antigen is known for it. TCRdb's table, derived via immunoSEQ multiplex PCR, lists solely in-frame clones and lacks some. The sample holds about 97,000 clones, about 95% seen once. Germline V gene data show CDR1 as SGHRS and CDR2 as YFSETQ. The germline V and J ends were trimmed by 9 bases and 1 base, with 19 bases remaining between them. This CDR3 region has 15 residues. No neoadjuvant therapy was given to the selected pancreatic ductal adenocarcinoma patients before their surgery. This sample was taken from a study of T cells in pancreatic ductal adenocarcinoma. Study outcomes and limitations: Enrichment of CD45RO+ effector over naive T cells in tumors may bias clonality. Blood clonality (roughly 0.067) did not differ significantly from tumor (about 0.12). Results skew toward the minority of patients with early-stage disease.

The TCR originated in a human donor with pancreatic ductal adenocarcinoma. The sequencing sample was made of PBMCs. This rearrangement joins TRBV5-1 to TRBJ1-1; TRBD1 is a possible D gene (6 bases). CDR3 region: CATRLVGGANTEAFF. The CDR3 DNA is TGCGCCACACGTTTGGTTGGGGGGGCGAACACTGAAGCTTTCTTT.